This T cell receptor beta chain came from a study of OX40 agonist ivuxolimab in advanced cancers. Study details: Ivuxolimab, an antibody acting as an agonist of OX40 (CD134), was used to treat patients. A diagnosis of hepatocellular carcinoma, melanoma, renal cell or head and neck cancer was present in dose-escalation patients.

The table came from immunoSEQ multiplex PCR; TCRdb's copy has only in-frame clones and leaves some out. Found here are around 83,000 clones, about four fifths of them singletons; the top ten hold around 7.5%. CDR3 length equals 12 residues. Trimming took 5 bases from V and 8 from J, leaving 12 bases between them. CDR1 and CDR2 (germline): SEHNR, FQNEAQ (reference sequence). The V gene is TRBV7-9, the J gene TRBJ1-2; tentative D call: TRBD1 (5 bases). The source material was CD4+ or CD8+ T cells sorted from blood, sampled in a trial of the OX40 agonist ivuxolimab. The origin of this receptor is an adult with an advanced solid tumor such as melanoma, head and neck, liver or kidney cancer. In DNA, the CDR3 is TGTGCCAGCAGCCCCGGGACTACGGGCTACACCTTC. This translates into CASSPGTTGYTF.